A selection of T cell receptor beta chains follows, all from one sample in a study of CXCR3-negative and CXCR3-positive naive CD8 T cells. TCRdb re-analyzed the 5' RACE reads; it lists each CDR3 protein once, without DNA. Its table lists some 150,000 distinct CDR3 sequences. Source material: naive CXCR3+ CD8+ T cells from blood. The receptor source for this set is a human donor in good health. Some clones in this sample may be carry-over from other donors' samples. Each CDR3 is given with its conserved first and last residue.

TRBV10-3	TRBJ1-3	CAISDGSGNTIYF
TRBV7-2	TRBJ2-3	CASSFLALAGGKVDTQYF
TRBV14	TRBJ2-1	CASSQDRSLRRGEQFF
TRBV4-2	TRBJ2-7	CASSQTGMGYEQYF
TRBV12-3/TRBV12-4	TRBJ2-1	CASSLMLEGGHEQFF
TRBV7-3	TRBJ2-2	CASSPDNPTGELFF
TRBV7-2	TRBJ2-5	CASSFSMSRETQYF
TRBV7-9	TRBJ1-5	CASSDSGQPQHF
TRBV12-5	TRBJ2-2	CASAYTLLGGGGELFF
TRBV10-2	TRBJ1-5	CASSELWSEQPQHF
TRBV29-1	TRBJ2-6	CSVVGGPSGANVLTF
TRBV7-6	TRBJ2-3	CGSSLTSTDTQYF
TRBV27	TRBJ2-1	CASSLSGQTSYNEQFF
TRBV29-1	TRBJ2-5	CSVEVPGGETQYF
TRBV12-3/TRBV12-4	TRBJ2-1	CASSGTSGTYNEQFF
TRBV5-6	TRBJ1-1	CASSPGQVENLGTEAFF
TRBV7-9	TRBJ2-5	CASRPPSGGQETQYF
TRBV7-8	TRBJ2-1	CASSFPLGQGQHNEQFF
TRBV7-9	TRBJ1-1	CASRPVLGPEAFF
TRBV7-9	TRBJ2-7	CASSLDSNGANSYEQYF
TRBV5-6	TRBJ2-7	CASSHLTGVGSYEQYF
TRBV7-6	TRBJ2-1	CASSLLPDAGPFEQFF